The T cell receptor (beta chain) under discussion was sequenced for a study of CD8 T cells in ankylosing spondylitis (dated by TCRdb to about 2017). Regarding the research as a whole: T cell receptor beta repertoires were profiled in healthy donors and ankylosing spondylitis patients so that disease-linked TCR variants could be found. In total, the full study cohort was made up of over a hundred healthy donors and 25 ankylosing spondylitis patients. Samples of peripheral blood were taken, and for ankylosing spondylitis patients, synovial fluid was collected as well.

The paper's findings and limits, for the study overall: In peripheral blood, the disease-linked clones were found at relatively low frequencies and had a CD8+ phenotype. Blood from ankylosing spondylitis patients appeared to be characterized by a TCR beta motif composed of eight highly homologous amino acid variants. Some motif variants were previously reported in synovial fluid and blood of reactive arthritis patients, suggesting common disease-initiation mechanisms. According to the report, matched synovial fluid samples from ankylosing spondylitis patients were significantly enriched for the disease-linked clones.

The germline V gene specifies KGHDR as CDR1 and SFDVKD as CDR2. The junction shows trimming of 3 bases on V and 7 bases on J, plus 12 bases between the germline ends. The CDR3 spans 14 residues, from the cysteine through the phenylalanine. Here the CDR3 DNA is all that survives: 42 bases in frame from base 1. Sequenced on an Illumina HiSeq 2500. Quantitative 5'-RACE with molecular barcodes was used to prepare TCR beta libraries. As for the original processing: A new computational method, built on a probabilistic model of VDJ rearrangement, was used to identify disease-linked TCR variants. TCRdb reprocessing: public reads trimmed at Q25 with fastp, clones called with MiXCR, in-frame beta chains kept. Rows merge per CDR3 protein into single entries with the most common DNA and genes. TCRdb's processing, not the authors', yielded these V and J calls. Present in this sample are about 540,000 distinct CDR3 sequences, about 13% of which were seen just once. The top ten hold under 7.5% of the sample.

As to this clonotype: There is no known antigen for this receptor. Within one base of it there is no much larger clone, and no base qualities were kept.

The sample was blood, either unsorted or a sorted T cell fraction (not recorded which). The TCR comes from a male donor with ankylosing spondylitis. Recombination linked TRBV24-1 to TRBJ2-1; the D match is possibly TRBD1 or TRBD2, with 5 bases aligned in each. The CDR3 has the sequence CATSDTGRQNEQFF. The base sequence is TGTGCCACCAGTGATACGGGACGCCAGAATGAGCAGTTCTTC.